This T cell receptor beta chain was identified in a study of response to subunit inactivated influenza vaccine. Using its own MiXCR run on the RT-PCR reads, TCRdb lists one record per CDR3 protein. This sample yields about 580,000 distinct CDR3 sequences, of which 13% to 15% are seen a single time; 11% belongs to the top ten. This clonotype was seen many times. Trimming removed 5 bases at V and 2 bases at J, with 13 bases between. This CDR3 has 15 amino acids. The clonotype comes from a man aged 50 to 59 who received an inactivated influenza vaccine. Sequencing used PBMCs from blood, obtained approximately 12 days after vaccination. The V and J genes are TRBV12-3 or TRBV12-4 and TRBJ1-5, with D perhaps matching TRBD1 (5 bases). The CDR3 nucleotides are TGTGCCAGCAGTCCAATGGCGGGGGGCAATCAGCCCCAGCATTTT. The encoded protein is CASSPMAGGNQPQHF.